These 10 T cell receptor beta chains were all obtained from the same sample, sequenced in a study of technical replicates of blood from a few donors. Some clones are missing from TCRdb's copy, which holds only in-frame ones; the method was immunoSEQ multiplex PCR. The sample yields around 80,000 clones, 89% seen once. The sequenced material came from T cells isolated from PBMCs. Every receptor here comes from a human donor in good health.

The chain couples TRBV9 to TRBJ2-5; 9 bases are a match to TRBD1. The CDR3 runs 14 residues. Germline assignment: CDR1 SGDLS and CDR2 YYNGEE. Trimming took 7 bases from V and 5 from J; bases not matched to a gene: 9. CDR3 in DNA: TGTGCCAGCTCGGGACAGGGTTTAGCGGAGACCCAGTACTTC. This encodes CASSGQGLAETQYF.

The rearrangement uses TRBV30 and TRBJ2-7, with D possibly matching TRBD2 (6 bases). The length of the CDR3 is 15 residues. Germline V gene lookup returns CDR1 GTSNPN and CDR2 SVGIG (reference sequence). V lost 4 bases to trimming and J lost 2 bases, with 18 bases between them. CDR3 sequence reads: CAWTPGGMGTYEQYF. The DNA of the CDR3 is TGTGCCTGGACCCCCGGAGGGATGGGGACCTACGAGCAGTACTTC.

The chain combines TRBV2 with TRBJ2-1; D gene uncertain. The CDR3 is 12 residues long. Trimming cost V 0 bases and J 14 bases, with 11 bases left between them. CDR1 is SNHLY and CDR2 is FYNNEI in the germline V gene. The CDR3 loop is CASSEAASAKFF. The CDR3 bases are TGTGCCAGCAGTGAAGCGGCTAGTGCAAAGTTCTTC.

This chain joins TRBV7-9 and TRBJ2-5; TRBD2 might be the D (5 bases). The ends were cut back, 8 bases at V and 3 bases at J, with 16 bases in the middle. CDR1 SEHNR and CDR2 FQNEAQ come from the germline V gene (reference sequence). This CDR3 comprises 14 residues. CDR3 protein: CASGRPGSEETQYF. The DNA of the CDR3 is TGTGCCAGCGGGCGGCCGGGAAGTGAAGAGACCCAGTACTTC.

V is TRBV28 and J is TRBJ1-1, with 7 bases matching TRBD1. CDR1 is MDHEN and CDR2 is SYDVKM in the germline V gene. The length of the CDR3 is 14 residues. The V and J ends lost 3 bases and 5 bases, in that order; junction bases with no gene match: 6. The CDR3 is CASSFRQGGTEAFF. CDR3 coding DNA: TGTGCCAGCAGTTTCCGACAGGGTGGGACTGAAGCTTTCTTT.

V gene TRBV6-1 combines with J gene TRBJ1-2, with 11 bases matching TRBD1. Trimming at V came to 8 bases and at J to 8 bases, leaving 13 bases not matched to a gene. Germline assignment: CDR1 MNHNS and CDR2 SASEGT. CDR3 size: 15 residues. Here the CDR3 reads CASLGLGDRGIGYTF. CDR3 bases: TGTGCCAGCCTAGGACTGGGGGACAGGGGGATAGGCTACACCTTC.

This chain links TRBV27 with TRBJ2-2; the D gene is possibly TRBD2 (6 bases). V was clipped by 6 bases and J by 0 bases, with 11 bases between them. CDR3 length: 15 amino acids. Germline values: CDR1 MNHEY, CDR2 SMNVEV (reference sequence). Written as DNA, the CDR3 is TGTGCCAGCAGACCGGGACTCGCGAACACCGGGGAGCTGTTTTTT. It translates to CASRPGLANTGELFF.

The genes are TRBV30 and TRBJ2-2; D gene uncertain. Germline V CDR1 and CDR2: GTSNPN, SVGIG (reference sequence). This CDR3 has 13 amino acids. The ends were cut back, 2 bases at V and 6 bases at J, with 10 bases in the middle. DNA for the CDR3: TGTGCCTGGAGTCGCCCTAACGCCGGGGAGCTGTTTTTT. Translation: CAWSRPNAGELFF. The complete variable domain, with remaining parts taken from reference TRBV30 and TRBJ2-2, reads SQTIHQWPATLVQPVGSPLSLECTVEGTSNPNLYWYRQAAGRGLQLLFYSVGIGQISSEVPQNLSASRPQDRQFILSSKKLLLSDSGFYLCAWSRPNAGELFFGEGSRLTVL.

This chain connects TRBV19 to TRBJ2-1, with TRBD2 matching over 9 bases. CDR3 size: 15 residues. Germline CDR1 reads LNHDA; CDR2 reads SQIVND (reference sequence). The ends lost 1 base at V and 6 bases at J; junction bases unmatched: 4. CDR3 coding DNA: TGTGCCAGTAGTATAGTAGCGGGAGTGAGCAATGAGCAGTTCTTC. Translation gives CASSIVAGVSNEQFF.

The genes are TRBV20-1 and TRBJ2-1; tentatively, D is TRBD1 (6 bases). The CDR3 is 11 amino acids. CDR1 is DFQATT and CDR2 is SNEGSKA in the germline V gene (reference sequence). V lost 7 bases and J lost 7, with 11 bases in between. CDR3 amino acids: CSVSRGNEQFF. The CDR3 nucleotides are TGCAGTGTTTCAAGGGGGAATGAGCAGTTCTTC.